The 27 T cell receptor beta chains given below trace back to one sample, sequenced in a study of regulatory T cells in long-lasting Graves disease. With iRepertoire HTBI primers and Arm-PCR of CDR3 regions, TCR beta libraries were built. TCRdb re-called the multiplex PCR reads through MiXCR, storing one row per CDR3 protein. The sample shows 380,000 or so distinct CDR3 sequences, about 16% of them seen only once. Time point specified: newly diagnosed GD, antithyroid drugs for less than 3 months. Scientists built the TCR library using RNA that was extracted from PBMCs. The sample was also reused in another study, on T cells in Graves' hyperthyroidism and ophthalmopathy.

Material: peripheral blood mononuclear cells (PBMCs), obtained at new diagnosis, from a patient treated with antithyroid drugs. All receptors derive from a woman younger than 35 with Graves disease.

On this clonotype itself: At one of its ends the junction is not consistent with the germline gene, which may arise from a read error. The CDR3 nucleotides are TGTGCCAGCAGTTCTGGACTAGCGGGAGTTGGGGATTTT. Translating gives CASSSGLAGVGDF. V and J are TRBV28 and TRBJ2-3, with 13 positions matching TRBD2. CDR3 length: 13 residues. Per germline, CDR1 MDHEN and CDR2 SYDVKM. Together with reference TRBV28 and TRBJ2-3, the CDR3 gives the full variable domain: DVKVTQSSRYLVKRTGEKVFLECVQDMDHENMFWYRQDPGLGLRLIYFSYDVKMKEKGDIPEGYSVSREKKERFSLILESASTNQTSMYLCASSSGLAGVGDFGPGTRLTVL.

Many counts were recorded for this clonotype. The gene calls are TRBV11-2 and TRBJ2-1; D is undetermined. Between the trimmed V and J ends, which lost 1 base and 0 bases, there was a span of 16 bases. The CDR3 loop spans 18 amino acids. In germline, CDR1 is SGHAT, CDR2 FQNNGV. This CDR3 reads CASSLGRFGRISYNEQFF. The CDR3 DNA reads TGTGCCAGCAGCTTAGGTCGCTTCGGCAGGATCTCCTACAATGAGCAGTTCTTC.

This chain's CDR3 is CASSLLGTGNTEAFF. DNA for the CDR3: TGTGCCAGCAGTCTCCTCGGGACAGGGAACACTGAAGCTTTCTTT. This chain links TRBV7-2 with TRBJ1-1; 8 nucleotides line up with TRBD1. The CDR3 spans 15 residues. V was clipped by 6 bases and J by 1 base; unmatched bases: 7. The V gene's germline CDR1 is SGHTA and CDR2 FQGNSA.

This clonotype was seen repeatedly, ten times or more. The rearrangement uses TRBV2 and TRBJ2-7; 8 nucleotides agree with TRBD2. The trim removed 8 bases at V and 0 bases at J, leaving 18 bases unmatched. CDR1 and CDR2 from the germline V gene are SNHLY and FYNNEI. The CDR3 consists of 18 residues. CDR3 coding DNA: TGTGCCAGCCGAGGTTCCCTACTTAGCGGGGAAGGCTCCTACGAGCAGTACTTC. Residues: CASRGSLLSGEGSYEQYF. The full variable domain, rest sourced from reference TRBV2 and TRBJ2-7, is EPEVTQTPSHQVTQMGQEVILRCVPISNHLYFYWYRQILGQKVEFLVSFYNNEISEKSEIFDDQFSVERPDGSNFTLKIRSTKLEDSAMYFCASRGSLLSGEGSYEQYFGPGTRLTVT.

This clonotype has more than one count but fewer than ten. The V call is TRBV10-3, the J call TRBJ2-2; 11 bases line up with TRBD2. Germline V gene sequence: CDR1 ENHRY, CDR2 SYGVKD. Trimming took 4 bases from V and 7 from J; bases not matched to a gene: 5. The CDR3 sequence is 15 residues long. The CDR3 sequence: CAISASGGRHGELFF. CDR3 nucleotides: TGTGCCATCAGTGCTAGCGGGGGGAGGCACGGGGAGCTGTTTTTT.

This clonotype has at least ten counts. V is TRBV5-1 and J is TRBJ2-7, with TRBD2 as a possible D gene (6 bases). Germline V gene sequence: CDR1 SGHRS, CDR2 YFSETQ. This CDR3 has 14 residues. Trimming shortened V by 0 bases and J by 7 bases, and 14 bases separated the two germline ends. The CDR3 bases are TGCGCCAGCAGCTTGGCCTTCCTAGCGAAGGAGCAGTACTTC. This codes for CASSLAFLAKEQYF.

A few counts support this clonotype. The CDR3 DNA is TGTGCCAGCAGTCCGGAGACAGGACACCGCACAGATACGCAGTATTTT. It translates to CASSPETGHRTDTQYF. This chain joins TRBV28 and TRBJ2-3; TRBD1 is a possible D gene (6 bases). Per germline, CDR1 MDHEN and CDR2 SYDVKM. The length of the CDR3 is 16 residues. Trimming stripped 5 bases from V and 1 base from J, with 16 bases between.

This clonotype was found a few times. The rearrangement uses TRBV9 and TRBJ2-2; TRBD2 might be the D (6 bases). With 0 bases removed from V and 4 bases from J, the gap between germline ends came to 10 bases. The CDR3 has 15 residues. Germline V gives CDR1 SGDLS, CDR2 YYNGEE. The DNA of the CDR3 is TGTGCCAGCAGCGTAGGGGCTAGCGCCACCGGGGAGCTGTTTTTT. Its translation: CASSVGASATGELFF.

Worth noting for this clonotype: This CDR3 fails to terminate in the conserved phenylalanine or tryptophan, so it likely reflects a read error. No DNA is shown, since the ends of the CDR3 on it are uncertain; the CDR3 is the one TCRdb lists. V and J are TRBV30 and TRBJ2-5; TRBD2 is taken as the D call from the table, unchecked against the DNA. The CDR3 length equals 9 residues, ends included. Per germline, CDR1 GTSNPN and CDR2 SVGIG (reference sequence). This chain's CDR3 is CAWAPGLAG.

This clonotype appeared a few times. The J gene is TRBJ2-5, the V gene TRBV20-1, with TRBD1 matching over 7 bases. CDR3 length equals 13 residues. V shed 3 bases and J 3 bases; nucleotides not matched to a gene: 4. The germline V gene encodes CDR1 DFQATT and CDR2 SNEGSKA (reference sequence). The CDR3 is CSARGQLKETQYF. The CDR3 nucleotides read TGCAGTGCTAGGGGACAGTTAAAAGAGACCCAGTACTTC.

This clonotype has a count of ten or more. The V and J genes are TRBV18 and TRBJ1-2, with a tentative D call TRBD1 (5 bases). Trimming removed 2 bases from V and 6 bases from J, with 13 bases in between. Germline lookup yields CDR1 KGHSH and CDR2 LQKENI. The CDR3 has 14 residues. DNA of the CDR3: TGTGCCAGCTCACCAATTAACGGGGCGGATGGCTACACCTTC. Protein product: CASSPINGADGYTF.

This clonotype was recorded a few times. The chain employs TRBV12-3 or TRBV12-4 and TRBJ1-5; possibly TRBD1 for D (6 bases). The V end was cut by 7 bases, the J end by 1 base, with 11 bases between. The CDR3 runs to 14 residues. The DNA for the CDR3 is TGTGCCAGCAAGGAGACAGGAAGCAATCAGCCCCAGCATTTT. Amino acids: CASKETGSNQPQHF.

This sequence joins TRBV15 and TRBJ2-1; D ambiguous. V was cut by 0 bases and J by 4 bases, with 7 bases left in between. The germline CDR1 and CDR2 sequences are LNHNV and YYDKDF (reference sequence). This CDR3 is 14 amino acids long. CDR3 nucleotides: TGTGCCACCAGCAGAGAAGGTAGTTACAATGAGCAGTTCTTC. Encoded protein: CATSREGSYNEQFF.

This clonotype was detected ten times or more. V is TRBV2 and J is TRBJ2-1, with unresolved D. This CDR3 spans 11 amino acids. Germline V lookup: CDR1 SNHLY, CDR2 FYNNEI. The V end lost 5 bases, the J end lost 8 bases, and 7 bases lay between the germline ends. CDR3 residues: CASSLIHEQFF. The CDR3 coding sequence is TGTGCCAGCAGTCTGATCCATGAGCAGTTCTTC. The entire variable domain, with the rest obtained from reference TRBV2 and TRBJ2-1, is as follows: EPEVTQTPSHQVTQMGQEVILRCVPISNHLYFYWYRQILGQKVEFLVSFYNNEISEKSEIFDDQFSVERPDGSNFTLKIRSTKLEDSAMYFCASSLIHEQFFGPGTRLTVL.

This clonotype occurred many times. V usage is TRBV20-1 and J usage is TRBJ1-5; tentatively, D is TRBD1 (5 bases). This CDR3 is built from 18 residues. In germline, CDR1 is DFQATT, CDR2 SNEGSKA (reference sequence). Trimming removed 2 bases at V and 7 bases at J, with 27 bases between. Written as DNA, the CDR3 is TGCAGTGCTAGAAAGAGACAGTTCCCGGAGGTATCATTACAGCCCCAGCATTTT. This gives the protein CSARKRQFPEVSLQPQHF.

The table lists this clonotype with a few counts. DNA for the CDR3: TGTGCCAGCAGGTGGGACAGCATGAACACTGAAGCTTTCTTT. Its protein product is CASRWDSMNTEAFF. The chain links TRBV5-5 to TRBJ1-1; 7 positions match TRBD1. The germline gives CDR1 SGHKS, CDR2 YYEKEE (reference sequence). The J segment lost 0 bases and the V segment lost 5 bases, leaving 4 bases of the junction unmatched. The CDR3 sequence is 14 residues long.

This clonotype was detected a few times. The chain combines TRBV5-4 with TRBJ2-1; either TRBD1 or TRBD2 may fit D (5 bases each). CDR3 length: 14 amino acids. CDR1 and CDR2 from the germline V gene are SGHNT and YYREEE (reference sequence). Trimming cost V 4 bases and J 6 bases, with 14 bases left between them. The chain's CDR3 is CASSPASRVNEQFF. CDR3 DNA: TGTGCCAGCAGCCCAGCTAGCAGGGTCAATGAGCAGTTCTTC.

In its sample, this clonotype was seen a few times. This rearrangement joins TRBV24-1 to TRBJ2-2; 7 nucleotides align to TRBD1. With V trimmed by 9 bases and J by 1 base, 1 base remained unmatched. Per the germline V gene, CDR1 is KGHDR and CDR2 is SFDVKD. The CDR3 contains 13 residues. The CDR3 protein is CATSGGNTGELFF. Written as DNA, the CDR3 is TGTGCCACCTCAGGGGGGAACACCGGGGAGCTGTTTTTT.

This clonotype was detected only a few times. The V and J genes are TRBV20-1 and TRBJ1-6, with D hard to call. The V and J ends lost 3 bases and 7 bases respectively, with 13 bases between them. This CDR3 spans 14 amino acids. Germline CDR1 and CDR2: DFQATT and SNEGSKA (reference sequence). CDR3 bases: TGCAGTGCTAGGGTTGACGGAGGAAATTCACCCCTCCACTTT. It yields the protein CSARVDGGNSPLHF.

V gene TRBV4-2 combines with J gene TRBJ2-7; possible D gene TRBD2, 5 bases. The CDR3 totals 15 residues. V was shortened by 1 base and J by 0 bases, with 10 bases between the two germline ends. Per the germline V gene, CDR1 is LGHNA and CDR2 is YNFKEQ. As DNA, the CDR3 is TGTGCCAGCAGCCAAGTGGGAGAACCCTCCTACGAGCAGTACTTC. The encoded protein is CASSQVGEPSYEQYF.

This clonotype was detected many times. The chain is built from TRBV6-2 or TRBV6-3 and TRBJ1-6; D unclear. Per the germline V gene, CDR1 is MNHEY and CDR2 is SVGEGT. V was pared by 0 bases and J by 9 bases, with 15 bases between. This CDR3 spans 16 amino acids. In nucleotides, the CDR3 is TGTGCCAGCAGTTACTCGCCCCGGGTGGGAGGTTCACCCCTCCACTTT. It encodes CASSYSPRVGGSPLHF.

This clonotype was seen only a few times. The CDR3 DNA follows: TGTGCCAGCGGGAAGATGGGGCAAAGCACAGATACGCAGTATTTT. Translating it yields CASGKMGQSTDTQYF. The chain combines TRBV9 with TRBJ2-3; tentatively, D is TRBD1 (5 bases). The V gene lost 7 bases and the J gene lost 0 bases, with 15 bases spanning the gap. The CDR3 runs 15 residues. Germline V CDR1 and CDR2: SGDLS, YYNGEE.

This clonotype was recorded many times. The chain is built from TRBV7-2 and TRBJ1-1; D unresolved. The germline V gene encodes CDR1 SGHTA and CDR2 FQGNSA. The CDR3 is 15 residues long. V lost 1 base and J 0 bases, leaving 9 bases between the germline ends. This CDR3 reads CASSLEPAMNTEAFF. The CDR3 DNA is TGTGCCAGCAGCTTAGAACCGGCCATGAACACTGAAGCTTTCTTT. The full variable domain, rest sourced from reference TRBV7-2 and TRBJ1-1, is GAGVSQSPSNKVTEKGKDVELRCDPISGHTALYWYRQSLGQGLEFLIYFQGNSAPDKSGLPSDRFSAERTGGSVSTLTIQRTQQEDSAVYLCASSLEPAMNTEAFFGQGTRLTVV.

This clonotype was recorded many times. The rearrangement uses TRBV27 and TRBJ2-1; TRBD2 agrees at 8 bases. CDR1 is MNHEY and CDR2 is SMNVEV in the germline V gene (reference sequence). The V segment lost 3 bases and the J segment 6 bases; nucleotides outside the gene matches: 4. This CDR3 contains 14 residues. In nucleotides, the CDR3 is TGTGCCAGCAGTTTTGTAGCGGGAACCAATGAGCAGTTCTTC. As protein: CASSFVAGTNEQFF.

Remarks on this clonotype: The junction does not match germline at one end; this may be a read error. J is TRBJ2-5 and V is TRBV2, with D possibly TRBD2 on 7 matching bases. The CDR3 runs 14 residues. Germline CDR1 SNHLY, CDR2 FYNNEI. The CDR3 coding sequence is TGTACCAGCAGTTGGACAGACAGCGGGGAGACCAAGTACTTC. Translation: CTSSWTDSGETKYF.

The chain carries TRBV30 and TRBJ1-6, with TRBD1 matching over 7 bases. Trimming removed 0 bases from V and 8 bases from J; junction bases left unmatched: 7. Germline assignment: CDR1 GTSNPN and CDR2 SVGIG (reference sequence). The CDR3 length is 15 residues. This CDR3 is CAWSVLGQRDSPLHF. In nucleotides, the CDR3 is TGTGCCTGGAGTGTACTGGGACAGCGTGATTCACCCCTCCACTTT.

The table lists this clonotype with a few counts. CDR3: CASSLDSGETQYF. The CDR3 nucleotides read TGTGCCAGCAGCTTAGATTCGGGGGAGACCCAGTACTTC. V and J are TRBV7-9 and TRBJ2-5, with D maybe TRBD2 (5 bases). The CDR3 is made up of 13 amino acids. V was shortened by 1 base and J by 5 bases, with 8 bases between the two germline ends. Per germline, CDR1 SEHNR and CDR2 FQNEAQ (reference sequence).